The rows below give T cell receptor beta chains drawn from one sample of a study of vaccination and CD4 T cells after COVID-19. TCRdb re-analysed the PCR reads in MiXCR, keeping a single row per CDR3 protein. Of about 7,000 distinct CDR3 sequences in the sample, around a third were seen once. For these TCRs, the target antigens are not known. The sample comprised CD4+ T cells from blood, cultured in vitro. These receptor sequences come from a human donor in good health. CDR3s include the opening cysteine and the closing phenylalanine or tryptophan. The order of the fields is D gene, V gene, J gene, clone size, CDR3 protein, CDR3 DNA. The D gene is left open where the match is weak. Rows give clone size only sometimes, using once, few, many, or a class for an expanded clone.

D: -
V: TRBV5-5
J: TRBJ2-5
size: -
CDR3: CASRLTSDEETQYF
DNA: TGTGCCAGCAGGCTGACTAGTGATGAGGAGACCCAGTACTTC

D: -
V: TRBV7-3
J: TRBJ2-1
size: -
CDR3: CASSLGTGGGSYYNEQFF
DNA: TGTGCCAGCAGCTTAGGGACGGGGGGCGGGAGTTACTACAATGAGCAGTTCTTC

D: -
V: TRBV6-5
J: TRBJ2-7
size: few
CDR3: CASSYSAGAGEQYF
DNA: TGTGCTAGCAGTTACTCAGCAGGGGCGGGCGAGCAGTACTTC

D: -
V: TRBV28
J: TRBJ1-5
size: few
CDR3: CASRTPGQNQPQHF
DNA: TGTGCCAGCAGAACTCCCGGACAGAATCAGCCCCAGCATTTT

D: -
V: TRBV28
J: TRBJ1-3
size: -
CDR3: CASSLSANTIYF
DNA: TGTGCCAGCAGTTTATCGGCAAACACCATATATTTT

D: -
V: TRBV27
J: TRBJ1-5
size: few
CDR3: CASSTVGLSNQPQHF
DNA: TGTGCCAGCAGTACGGTAGGGTTGAGCAATCAGCCCCAGCATTTT

D: -
V: TRBV20-1
J: TRBJ2-1
size: -
CDR3: CSAREFSVAHNEQFF
DNA: TGCAGTGCTAGAGAGTTCAGCGTGGCCCACAATGAGCAGTTCTTC

D: TRBD1
V: TRBV20-1
J: TRBJ1-2
size: -
CDR3: CSARDWQGAGYGYTF
DNA: TGCAGTGCTAGAGATTGGCAGGGGGCGGGCTATGGCTACACCTTC

D: TRBD2
V: TRBV27
J: TRBJ2-5
size: medium-sized
CDR3: CASRLAGEETQYF
DNA: TGTGCCAGCAGATTAGCGGGAGAGGAGACCCAGTACTTC

D: -
V: TRBV6-2/TRBV6-3
J: TRBJ2-5
size: -
CDR3: CASSYQETQYF
DNA: TGTGCCAGCAGTTACCAAGAGACCCAGTACTTC

D: TRBD1
V: TRBV19
J: TRBJ1-2
size: -
CDR3: CATDTGTGSSNGYTF
DNA: TGTGCCACCGACACCGGGACAGGGAGTAGCAATGGCTACACCTTC

D: -
V: TRBV2
J: TRBJ1-5
size: -
CDR3: CASSEARVEQPQHF
DNA: TGTGCCAGCAGTGAAGCCAGGGTAGAGCAGCCCCAGCATTTT

D: TRBD1
V: TRBV7-9
J: TRBJ2-5
size: -
CDR3: CASSQPGGPRETQYF
DNA: TGTGCCAGCAGCCAGCCAGGGGGCCCTCGGGAGACCCAGTACTTC

D: TRBD2
V: TRBV7-2
J: TRBJ2-3
size: -
CDR3: CASSLNPLGRTTGTQYF
DNA: TGTGCCAGCAGCTTAAACCCTCTCGGGAGGACCACCGGTACGCAGTATTTT

D: -
V: TRBV6-2/TRBV6-3
J: TRBJ2-7
size: -
CDR3: CAGGGRYEQYF
DNA: TGTGCCGGAGGGGGACGGTACGAGCAGTACTTC

D: TRBD2
V: TRBV28
J: TRBJ2-7
size: few
CDR3: CASSLSRRGGRAGYEQYF
DNA: TGTGCCAGCAGTTTATCCCGTAGGGGCGGGAGGGCCGGCTACGAGCAGTACTTC

D: -
V: TRBV6-5
J: TRBJ2-5
size: -
CDR3: CASSYSETQYF
DNA: TGTGCCAGCAGTTACTCAGAGACCCAGTACTTC

D: -
V: TRBV5-4
J: TRBJ2-5
size: -
CDR3: CASSLGGGQETQYF
DNA: TGTGCCAGCAGCTTGGGAGGGGGCCAAGAGACCCAGTACTTC

D: -
V: TRBV7-2
J: TRBJ2-7
size: few
CDR3: CASSVKALTYEQYF
DNA: TGTGCCAGCAGCGTAAAGGCCCTTACCTACGAGCAGTACTTC

D: -
V: TRBV6-2/TRBV6-3
J: TRBJ2-3
size: few
CDR3: CASRRIDTQYF
DNA: TGTGCCAGCAGGCGGATCGATACGCAGTATTTT

D: TRBD2
V: TRBV15
J: TRBJ2-3
size: few
CDR3: CATSTSGSTDTQYF
DNA: TGTGCCACCAGCACTAGCGGGAGCACAGATACGCAGTATTTT

D: -
V: TRBV21-1
J: TRBJ1-1
size: -
CDR3: CASGSFGWIAFF
DNA: TGTGCCAGCGGGTCGTTCGGGTGGATAGCTTTCTTT

D: TRBD1
V: TRBV5-5
J: TRBJ1-1
size: -
CDR3: CASSHRGATEAFF
DNA: TGTGCCAGCAGCCACAGGGGAGCCACTGAAGCTTTCTTT

D: -
V: TRBV7-2
J: TRBJ2-5
size: medium-sized
CDR3: CASSPLGETQYF
DNA: TGTGCCAGCAGCCCGCTGGGAGAGACCCAGTACTTC

D: -
V: TRBV10-3
J: TRBJ2-7
size: -
CDR3: CAISDIRDSYEQYF
DNA: TGTGCCATCAGTGATATCCGAGACTCCTACGAGCAGTACTTC

D: TRBD1
V: TRBV7-6
J: TRBJ2-7
size: medium-sized
CDR3: CASSLTGGSYSYEQYF
DNA: TGTGCCAGCAGCTTGACAGGGGGTTCGTACTCCTACGAGCAGTACTTC

D: -
V: TRBV20-1
J: TRBJ1-5
size: medium-sized
CDR3: CSASPEVKPQHF
DNA: TGCAGTGCTAGTCCCGAGGTCAAACCCCAGCATTTT

D: TRBD1
V: TRBV2
J: TRBJ1-1
size: -
CDR3: CASRGTGTGVAIF
DNA: TGTGCCAGCAGGGGGACAGGAACAGGGGTAGCTATCTTT

D: -
V: TRBV6-4
J: TRBJ2-3
size: -
CDR3: CASSDLAGSSTQYF
DNA: TGTGCCAGCAGTGACTTGGCGGGGTCCAGTACGCAGTATTTT

D: -
V: TRBV29-1
J: TRBJ1-2
size: -
CDR3: CSVETPGSYGYTF
DNA: TGCAGCGTTGAAACGCCAGGTAGCTATGGCTACACCTTC

D: -
V: TRBV10-3
J: TRBJ2-5
size: -
CDR3: CAISETGNQETQYF
DNA: TGTGCCATCAGTGAGACAGGGAATCAGGAGACCCAGTACTTC

D: -
V: TRBV6-2/TRBV6-3
J: TRBJ2-5
size: -
CDR3: CASSYGGNTGWGETQYF
DNA: TGTGCCAGCAGTTATGGGGGGAACACCGGCTGGGGAGAGACCCAGTACTTC

D: -
V: TRBV20-1
J: TRBJ1-2
size: medium-sized
CDR3: CSAGTTGRNGYTF
DNA: TGCAGTGCTGGGACGACAGGTCGGAATGGCTACACCTTC

D: TRBD1
V: TRBV7-9
J: TRBJ2-7
size: few
CDR3: CASSKGDSRGEQYF
DNA: TGTGCCAGCAGCAAAGGGGACAGTAGGGGCGAGCAGTACTTC

D: -
V: TRBV7-2
J: TRBJ2-1
size: once
CDR3: CASSLDQGRGSYNEQFF
DNA: TGTGCCAGCAGCTTAGATCAGGGCCGCGGCTCCTACAATGAGCAGTTCTTC

D: -
V: TRBV7-6
J: TRBJ2-5
size: -
CDR3: CASSFDPTDSLSRSQYF
DNA: TGTGCCAGCAGCTTTGACCCTACGGACAGCCTAAGTCGGTCCCAGTACTTC

D: -
V: TRBV6-1
J: TRBJ1-2
size: medium-sized
CDR3: CASSRDGGYTF
DNA: TGTGCCAGCAGCCGGGACGGTGGCTACACCTTC

D: -
V: TRBV7-2
J: TRBJ2-7
size: few
CDR3: CATGGQAYEQYF
DNA: TGTGCCACCGGGGGACAAGCCTACGAGCAGTACTTC

D: TRBD2
V: TRBV28
J: TRBJ2-1
size: few
CDR3: CASSTSGLAYNEQFF
DNA: TGTGCCAGCAGTACCTCGGGACTAGCGTACAATGAGCAGTTCTTC

D: -
V: TRBV7-2
J: TRBJ2-1
size: -
CDR3: CASSNRALPRSEQFF
DNA: TGTGCCAGCAGCAACCGGGCCCTACCAAGGAGCGAGCAGTTCTTC

D: TRBD2
V: TRBV20-1
J: TRBJ2-3
size: -
CDR3: CSASDSGRAPDTQYF
DNA: TGCAGTGCTAGTGATAGCGGGAGGGCCCCAGATACGCAGTATTTT

D: TRBD2
V: TRBV6-5
J: TRBJ2-7
size: few
CDR3: CASSYSGLTSAYEQYF
DNA: TGTGCCAGCAGTTACTCGGGACTAACGAGCGCCTACGAGCAGTACTTC

D: -
V: TRBV20-1
J: TRBJ2-1
size: -
CDR3: CSASRPRYNEQFF
DNA: TGCAGTGCTAGCCGACCTAGGTATAATGAGCAGTTCTTC

D: -
V: TRBV10-3
J: TRBJ2-1
size: -
CDR3: CAISPGQGKDNEQFF
DNA: TGTGCCATCAGCCCTGGGCAGGGGAAGGACAATGAGCAGTTCTTC

D: TRBD2
V: TRBV28
J: TRBJ2-5
size: -
CDR3: CASTLLGTSGETQYF
DNA: TGTGCCAGCACCCTTTTGGGGACTAGCGGAGAGACCCAGTACTTC